The 24 T cell receptor beta chains below all came from one sample that was sequenced in a study of blood T cell repertoires in COVID-19 (dated by TCRdb to the early 2020s). Libraries were made using the immunoSEQ multiplex PCR assay. What TCRdb holds here is the immuneACCESS table cut down to in-frame rearrangements. Part of the clones is not present; checked against another copy, under half of the missing clones reflect an unresolved V gene, and the others are unexplained. The sample profile shows a few hundred thousand clones; about nine tenths of them were found once. 2% to 2.5% of the sample comes from the top ten. Sequenced input: peripheral blood. The origin of the receptors is a woman between 50 and 59 years old who had recovered from COVID-19.

The genes are TRBV30 and TRBJ1-1; D not resolved. This CDR3 contains 12 residues. The germline CDR1 and CDR2 sequences are GTSNPN and SVGIG (reference sequence). The V and J ends lost 0 bases and 4 bases respectively, with 6 bases between them. The DNA for the CDR3 is TGTGCCTGGAGTGTATCGTTCACTGAAGCTTTCTTT. Protein: CAWSVSFTEAFF.

V and J are TRBV4-2 and TRBJ2-1; 9 bases fit TRBD1. V shed 4 bases, J shed 6 bases, and the junction held 10 bases outside the gene matches. Per the germline V gene, CDR1 is LGHNA and CDR2 is YNFKEQ. The CDR3 spans 16 residues. The CDR3 DNA is TGTGCCAGCAGCCGAACCGGGACAGGGACCCTCAATGAGCAGTTCTTC. Its protein is CASSRTGTGTLNEQFF.

The chain uses TRBV12-3 or TRBV12-4 and TRBJ1-1; the D gene is possibly TRBD1 (6 bases). The CDR3 is 13 amino acids. V was clipped by 6 bases and J by 2 bases, with 10 bases between them. CDR3 in DNA: TGTGCCAGCAGCACAGGGACCAACACTGAAGCTTTCTTT. Translated, it gives CASSTGTNTEAFF.

This sequence joins TRBV29-1 and TRBJ1-1, with D tentatively TRBD1 (5 bases). V gave up 4 bases and J gave up 6 bases, with 15 bases separating them. CDR3 length: 13 residues. CDR1 is SQVTM and CDR2 is ANQGSEA in the germline V gene. Here the CDR3 DNA reads TGCAGCGTTGTTCAATTGTACAGGCCTGAAGCTTTCTTT. It is translated as CSVVQLYRPEAFF.

The chain employs TRBV28 and TRBJ2-7; TRBD1 aligns across 8 bases. The germline CDR1 and CDR2 sequences are MDHEN and SYDVKM. The CDR3 contains 11 residues. After removal of 8 bases from V and 6 bases from J, the junction contained 3 bases not matched to a gene. Here the CDR3 reads CASQGAVEQYF. Written as DNA, the CDR3 is TGTGCCAGCCAGGGGGCGGTCGAGCAGTACTTC.

This CDR3 reads CAWRGKGPSEKLFF. In DNA, the CDR3 is TGTGCCTGGCGGGGGAAGGGTCCGAGTGAAAAACTGTTTTTT. This chain links TRBV30 with TRBJ1-4; D might be TRBD1 (5 bases). V dropped 5 bases and J dropped 7 bases, with 17 bases sitting between them. Germline CDR1 reads GTSNPN; CDR2 reads SVGIG (reference sequence). CDR3 length: 14 residues.

The chain has TRBV5-4 and TRBJ1-2; tentative D call: TRBD1 (6 bases). Trimming took off 0 bases at V and 4 bases at J, with 13 bases between the two ends. The CDR3 is 15 amino acids. Germline CDR1 is SGHNT and CDR2 is YYREEE (reference sequence). CDR3 amino acids: CASSLGPGDVYGYTF. The DNA for the CDR3 is TGTGCCAGCAGCTTGGGTCCAGGGGACGTCTATGGCTACACCTTC. Full variable domain (remainder filled in from reference TRBV5-4 and TRBJ1-2): ETGVTQSPTHLIKTRGQQVTLRCSSQSGHNTVSWYQQALGQGPQFIFQYYREEENGRGNFPPRFSGLQFPNYSSELNVNALELDDSALYLCASSLGPGDVYGYTFGSGTRLTVV.

This chain joins TRBV5-4 and TRBJ2-1, with 8 bases aligning to TRBD1. This CDR3 is built from 15 residues. Trimming removed 4 bases from V and 5 bases from J; junction bases left unmatched: 8. The V gene's germline CDR1 is SGHNT and CDR2 YYREEE (reference sequence). The CDR3 region has the DNA TGTGCCAGCAGCCCTCGGACAGGGTCAGACAATGAGCAGTTCTTC. It specifies CASSPRTGSDNEQFF.

The rearrangement uses TRBV5-6 and TRBJ2-5, with D perhaps matching TRBD2 (5 bases). CDR1 SGHDT and CDR2 YYEEEE come from the germline V gene. The V gene lost 0 bases and the J gene lost 4 bases, with 13 bases spanning the gap. The CDR3 is made up of 15 amino acids. CDR3 DNA: TGTGCCAGCAGCTTGGTTACAAGCGGTGGAGAGACCCAGTACTTC. This sequence encodes CASSLVTSGGETQYF. Full variable domain (remainder filled in from reference TRBV5-6 and TRBJ2-5): DAGVTQSPTHLIKTRGQQVTLRCSPKSGHDTVSWYQQALGQGPQFIFQYYEEEERQRGNFPDRFSGHQFPNYSSELNVNALLLGDSALYLCASSLVTSGGETQYFGPGTRLLVL.

The V and J genes are TRBV12-5 and TRBJ1-5; 11 bases match TRBD1. Germline V gene sequence: CDR1 LGHNT, CDR2 FRNRAP. The CDR3 totals 16 residues. V lost 4 bases and J lost 6; bases outside the gene matches: 8. CDR3 in amino acids: CASGYHPGQGVQPQHF. The CDR3, as DNA: TGTGCTAGTGGTTACCATCCGGGACAGGGGGTTCAGCCCCAGCATTTT.

This sequence joins TRBV5-1 and TRBJ2-3, with TRBD2 identical over 9 bases. V lost 1 base and J lost 3; bases outside the gene matches: 12. This CDR3 comprises 18 residues. The germline V gene encodes CDR1 SGHRS and CDR2 YFSETQ. The CDR3 DNA reads TGCGCCAGCAGCTTGCTTGTCGGCCTAGCGGGGTCAACAGATACGCAGTATTTT. It codes for CASSLLVGLAGSTDTQYF.

The chain recombines TRBV14 with TRBJ1-1; tentative D call: TRBD1 (6 bases). CDR1 is SGHDN, CDR2 FVKESK, per germline. This CDR3 is 14 amino acids long. Trimming took 4 bases from V and 3 from J, leaving 12 bases between them. For the CDR3, the DNA is TGTGCCAGCAGCCTTCGGGGGGGGCACACTGAAGCTTTCTTT. It encodes CASSLRGGHTEAFF.

In nucleotides, the CDR3 is TGTGCCAGCAGTACGCAGGGGTACACTGAAGCTTTCTTT. Translated, it gives CASSTQGYTEAFF. V is TRBV7-3 and J is TRBJ1-1; D may be TRBD1 (6 bases). This CDR3 spans 13 amino acids. The ends were cut back, 6 bases at V and 3 bases at J, with 11 bases in the middle. Germline V gene data show CDR1 as SGHTA and CDR2 as FQGTGA.

This chain uses TRBV4-3 with TRBJ2-3, with TRBD1 matching 8 bases. The V gene end was trimmed by 4 bases and the J gene end by 5 bases; junction bases not matched to a gene: 5. CDR1 and CDR2 (germline): LGHNA, YSLEER. The CDR3 totals 14 residues. This CDR3 reads CASSPGGRGDTQYF. The CDR3, as DNA: TGCGCCAGCAGCCCAGGGGGCAGAGGAGATACGCAGTATTTT.

CDR3: CASSPPRGRGELFF. The CDR3 coding sequence is TGTGCCAGCAGCCCCCCCCGAGGGAGAGGGGAGCTGTTTTTT. The genes are TRBV11-2 and TRBJ2-2; TRBD2 is a possible D gene (5 bases). CDR3 size: 14 residues. The ends were cut back, 5 bases at V and 8 bases at J, with 15 bases in the middle. Germline CDR1 is SGHAT and CDR2 is FQNNGV.

J is TRBJ2-2 and V is TRBV20-1; D unresolved. The length of the CDR3 is 14 residues. Germline values: CDR1 DFQATT, CDR2 SNEGSKA (reference sequence). V was pared by 3 bases and J by 6 bases, with 14 bases between. CDR3 loop: CSASISLGPGELFF. CDR3 nucleotides: TGCAGTGCTAGTATCTCCCTCGGTCCCGGGGAGCTGTTTTTT.

V usage is TRBV10-1 and J usage is TRBJ2-1, with 8 bases fitting TRBD2. This CDR3 is 16 amino acids long. Germline values: CDR1 WNHNN, CDR2 SYGVQD (reference sequence). The J segment lost 6 bases and the V segment lost 7 bases, leaving 14 bases of the junction unmatched. The CDR3 sequence: CASTEDLAGQGNEQFF. Written as DNA, the CDR3 is TGCGCCAGCACCGAGGACCTAGCGGGTCAGGGCAATGAGCAGTTCTTC.

In its sample, this clone was seen once. The sample has other DNA sequences that encode this CDR3 too. V and J are TRBV7-2 and TRBJ1-3, with D possibly matching TRBD1 (5 bases). The germline CDR1 and CDR2 sequences are SGHTA and FQGNSA. The CDR3 has 14 amino acids. The germline V and J ends were trimmed by 3 bases and 2 bases, with 8 bases remaining between them. The CDR3 DNA sequence: TGTGCCAGCAGCTTGGGGGGGGCTGGAAACACCATATATTTT. It translates to CASSLGGAGNTIYF.

The chain employs TRBV25-1 and TRBJ2-5; D is perhaps TRBD1 (5 bases). Trimming cost V 2 bases and J 4 bases, with 11 bases left between them. The CDR3 length is 14 residues. Germline-derived CDR1 and CDR2 are MGHDK and SYGVNS. The CDR3 is CASSELGRAETQYF. In nucleotides, the CDR3 is TGTGCCAGCAGTGAACTCGGCAGGGCAGAGACCCAGTACTTC.

The chain is built from TRBV14 and TRBJ1-5, with TRBD1 matching over 7 bases. The CDR3 extends over 19 amino acids. V dropped 1 base and J dropped 2; count of bases not matched to a gene: 14. Germline V CDR1 and CDR2: SGHDN, FVKESK. The CDR3, as DNA: TGTGCCAGCAGCCAAGTCGGGGACAGTCATCGCTTAGGCAATCAGCCCCAGCATTTT. Encoded protein: CASSQVGDSHRLGNQPQHF.

This rearrangement joins TRBV16 to TRBJ1-1; 8 bases agree with TRBD1. Trimming cost V 2 bases and J 4 bases; bases outside gene matches: 12. The CDR3 contains 17 residues. The germline gives CDR1 KGHSY, CDR2 FQNENV. This chain's CDR3 is CASSQAQGAIRGTEAFF. Written as DNA, the CDR3 is TGTGCCAGCAGCCAAGCGCAGGGGGCGATACGGGGCACTGAAGCTTTCTTT.

This clone was counted once. V usage is TRBV30 and J usage is TRBJ2-5, with D maybe TRBD2 (7 bases). The CDR3 totals 14 residues. The V gene's germline CDR1 is GTSNPN and CDR2 SVGIG (reference sequence). Between the trimmed V and J ends, which lost 4 bases and 5 bases, there was a span of 17 bases. The CDR3 coding sequence is TGTGCCTGGAATATACGGGGGGCGAGGGAGACCCAGTACTTC. This translates into CAWNIRGARETQYF. The whole variable domain, remainder taken from reference TRBV30 and TRBJ2-5, is SQTIHQWPATLVQPVGSPLSLECTVEGTSNPNLYWYRQAAGRGLQLLFYSVGIGQISSEVPQNLSASRPQDRQFILSSKKLLLSDSGFYLCAWNIRGARETQYFGPGTRLLVL.

The chain has TRBV2 and TRBJ2-1; perhaps TRBD1 as D (5 bases). Germline values: CDR1 SNHLY, CDR2 FYNNEI. V lost 7 bases and J 0 bases, leaving 13 bases between the germline ends. This CDR3 comprises 15 residues. The CDR3 DNA reads TGTGCCAGCACTCGACAGCTAAGCTCCTACAATGAGCAGTTCTTC. This codes for CASTRQLSSYNEQFF. The variable domain in full, with the rest retrieved from reference TRBV2 and TRBJ2-1, is EPEVTQTPSHQVTQMGQEVILRCVPISNHLYFYWYRQILGQKVEFLVSFYNNEISEKSEIFDDQFSVERPDGSNFTLKIRSTKLEDSAMYFCASTRQLSSYNEQFFGPGTRLTVL.

The J gene is TRBJ1-2, the V gene TRBV7-9; 7 positions agree with TRBD1. CDR3 size: 16 residues. V shed 4 bases and J 1 base; nucleotides not matched to a gene: 9. Germline lookup yields CDR1 SEHNR and CDR2 FQNEAQ (reference sequence). The CDR3: CASSSYPDRINYGYTF. CDR3 nucleotides: TGTGCCAGCAGCTCCTACCCGGACAGGATTAACTATGGCTACACCTTC.